A single sample gave rise to the 19 T cell receptor beta chains below, sequenced in a study of T cell responses to AZD1222 COVID-19 vaccine. Data came from immunoSEQ multiplex PCR; TCRdb stores just in-frame clones and leaves some out. The sample holds 65,000 to 70,000 clones, around 78% seen once. Sequencing was performed on peripheral blood, taken 28 days after the second AZD1222 dose. The origin of the receptors is an adult who received the AZD1222 COVID-19 vaccine.

The genes are TRBV19 and TRBJ2-1, with D tentatively TRBD2 (6 bases). With 7 bases removed from V and 0 bases from J, the gap between germline ends came to 10 bases. Looked up from germline, CDR1 is LNHDA and CDR2 is SQIVND (reference sequence). This CDR3 has 14 amino acids. The CDR3 loop is CASTRDSSYNEQFF. The DNA for the CDR3 is TGTGCCAGTACCCGGGACTCCTCCTACAATGAGCAGTTCTTC. Variable domain in full (rest from reference TRBV19 and TRBJ2-1): DGGITQSPKYLFRKEGQNVTLSCEQNLNHDAMYWYRQDPGQGLRLIYYSQIVNDFQKGDIAEGYSVSREKKESFPLTVTSAQKNPTAFYLCASTRDSSYNEQFFGPGTRLTVL.

The rearrangement uses TRBV27 and TRBJ2-1; D is possibly TRBD1 (5 bases). V shed 7 bases and J shed 6 bases, with 10 bases lying between them. Looked up from germline, CDR1 is MNHEY and CDR2 is SMNVEV (reference sequence). The CDR3 spans 12 residues. CDR3 protein: CASMAGINEQFF. The CDR3 bases are TGTGCCAGCATGGCAGGGATCAATGAGCAGTTCTTC.

The DNA for the CDR3 is TGCGCCAGCAGCCAGGCTAGCTCTCCTCCTAGCACAGATACGCAGTATTTT. Its translation is CASSQASSPPSTDTQYF. The V and J genes are TRBV4-1 and TRBJ2-3; possibly TRBD2 for D (5 bases). The CDR3 is 17 residues long. The V end was cut by 3 bases, the J end by 0 bases, with 16 bases between. Germline CDR1 and CDR2: MGHRA and YSYEKL.

This clone has only one observation. CDR3 in amino acids: CASSSNAGGFEKLFF. For the CDR3, the DNA is TGTGCCAGCAGCTCTAATGCAGGGGGCTTTGAAAAACTGTTTTTT. The rearrangement links TRBV3-1 (or the pseudogene TRBV3-2) to TRBJ1-4; TRBD1 matches 8 bases. The CDR3 contains 15 residues. V trimming: 5 bases; J trimming: 7 bases; junction bases outside the gene matches: 9. Germline V lookup: CDR1 LGHDT, CDR2 YNNKEL (reference sequence).

The chain combines TRBV7-2 with TRBJ1-2; D perhaps matches TRBD1 (6 bases). Germline CDR1 SGHTA, CDR2 FQGNSA. The CDR3 has 13 amino acids. V lost 1 base to trimming and J lost 8 bases, with 11 bases between them. CDR3 bases: TGTGCCAGCAGCTTAGATCAAGGGGGGGGCTACACCTTC. As protein: CASSLDQGGGYTF.

V is TRBV5-5 and J is TRBJ1-3, with D perhaps matching TRBD1 (6 bases). This CDR3 comprises 19 residues. Germline assignment: CDR1 SGHKS and CDR2 YYEKEE (reference sequence). Trimming left V 1 base short and J 0 bases short, with 20 bases between. Written as DNA, the CDR3 is TGTGCCAGCAGCTTGACGTCCGGGGACACTCTATTCTCTGGAAACACCATATATTTT. Its translation is CASSLTSGDTLFSGNTIYF.

The J gene is TRBJ1-5, the V gene TRBV1; the DNA was not compared with TRBD1, the D call given in the table. TRBV1 is recorded as a pseudogene. The CDR3 contains 19 residues. Here the CDR3 reads CTSSQHQSFRAASNQPQHF. CDR3 sequence (DNA): TGCACCAGCAGCCAGCATCAATCGTTCAGGGCAGCTAGCAATCAGCCCCAGCATTTT.

The gene calls are TRBV7-3 and TRBJ1-2; D uncertain. Germline CDR1 and CDR2: SGHTA and FQGTGA. CDR3 length: 13 amino acids. Deletions cut 3 bases from V and 4 bases from J, with 9 bases between. In nucleotides, the CDR3 is TGTGCCAGCAGCTTCAAGTGGAGCTATGGCTACACCTTC. Its translation is CASSFKWSYGYTF.

In its sample, this clone is large (0.1 to 1%). The genes are TRBV4-1 and TRBJ1-3; the D gene is possibly TRBD1 (6 bases). The CDR3 is 15 amino acids. V lost 4 bases to trimming and J lost 5 bases, with 15 bases between them. Looked up from germline, CDR1 is MGHRA and CDR2 is YSYEKL. The CDR3 DNA sequence: TGCGCCAGCAGCCCCGAGGGGGACCCTCGAAACACCATATATTTT. Its protein product is CASSPEGDPRNTIYF.

This clone was observed a single time. The chain uses TRBV5-1 and TRBJ2-1; D unresolved. V was shortened by 2 bases and J by 0 bases, with 3 bases between the two germline ends. Germline V gives CDR1 SGHRS, CDR2 YFSETQ. The CDR3 contains 13 residues. CDR3 protein: CASSLNSYNEQFF. The CDR3 DNA follows: TGCGCCAGCAGCTTAAACTCCTACAATGAGCAGTTCTTC.

In DNA, the CDR3 is TGTGCCTGGGAGGCAATTAGGGGCTATGGCTACACCTTC. Translated: CAWEAIRGYGYTF. The genes are TRBV30 and TRBJ1-2, with TRBD1 as a possible D gene (5 bases). Trimming left V 5 bases short and J 4 bases short, with 14 bases between. The germline V gene has CDR1 GTSNPN and CDR2 SVGIG (reference sequence). The CDR3 is 13 residues long.

The chain uses TRBV4-1 and TRBJ1-4, with D unclear. V lost 1 base to trimming and J lost 8 bases, with 17 bases between them. CDR3 size: 16 residues. CDR1 MGHRA and CDR2 YSYEKL come from the germline V gene. The CDR3 region has the DNA TGCGCCAGCAGCCAAGGGAATCAGGAAGCTAGAGAAAAACTGTTTTTT. Residues: CASSQGNQEAREKLFF.

The genes are TRBV5-4 and TRBJ2-3; 8 nucleotides align to TRBD1. Germline CDR1 is SGHNT and CDR2 is YYREEE (reference sequence). The CDR3 covers 16 residues. V lost 2 bases to trimming and J lost 5 bases; unmatched junction nucleotides: 10. The CDR3 nucleotides read TGTGCCAGCAGCTTCCTCCCGGGACAGGTTGGAGATACGCAGTATTTT. Translation gives CASSFLPGQVGDTQYF.

The chain couples TRBV10-3 to TRBJ1-4, with TRBD1 matching 7 bases. CDR1 and CDR2 from the germline V gene are ENHRY and SYGVKD. The V segment lost 11 bases and the J segment 8 bases; nucleotides outside the gene matches: 11. The CDR3 extends over 13 amino acids. CDR3 sequence: CAASEGAREKLFF. As DNA, the CDR3 is TGTGCCGCGTCGGAGGGGGCTAGAGAAAAACTGTTTTTT.

The chain employs TRBV27 and TRBJ1-1, with D maybe TRBD1 (6 bases). The CDR3 consists of 16 residues. V was cut by 1 base and J by 2 bases, with 14 bases left in between. Germline V gene data show CDR1 as MNHEY and CDR2 as SMNVEV (reference sequence). DNA for the CDR3: TGTGCCAGCAGTTTATTGAGGGGGACGCTAAACACTGAAGCTTTCTTT. Its translation is CASSLLRGTLNTEAFF.

The chain joins TRBV3-1 (or the pseudogene TRBV3-2) to TRBJ2-5; D unresolved. Between the trimmed V and J ends, which lost 0 bases and 5 bases, there was a span of 4 bases. The CDR3 covers 12 residues. Germline CDR1 reads LGHDT; CDR2 reads YNNKEL (reference sequence). CDR3 amino acids: CASSQDLETQYF. CDR3 sequence (DNA): TGTGCCAGCAGCCAAGATTTGGAGACCCAGTACTTC.

This chain links TRBV20-1 with TRBJ1-1, with TRBD1 matching over 7 bases. Germline assignment: CDR1 DFQATT and CDR2 SNEGSKA (reference sequence). V was clipped by 5 bases and J by 5 bases; unmatched bases: 2. This CDR3 contains 11 residues. The chain's CDR3 is CSAGQATEAFF. In DNA form, the CDR3 reads TGCAGTGCTGGACAGGCGACTGAAGCTTTCTTT.

V usage is TRBV19 and J usage is TRBJ1-2; TRBD1 might be the D (6 bases). V shed 8 bases and J shed 2 bases, with 12 bases lying between them. This CDR3 spans 13 amino acids. Germline CDR1 reads LNHDA; CDR2 reads SQIVND (reference sequence). The CDR3 nucleotides are TGTGCCAGTCGAGGGGGACAAAACTATGGCTACACCTTC. This sequence encodes CASRGGQNYGYTF.

In this sample, this clone turned up a few times. V and J are TRBV7-3 and TRBJ2-2; tentatively, D is TRBD1 (6 bases). V was cut by 5 bases and J by 1 base, with 11 bases left in between. This CDR3 is 15 amino acids long. Germline CDR1 SGHTA, CDR2 FQGTGA. CDR3 sequence (DNA): TGTGCCAGCAGCGCACAGGGATGGAACACCGGGGAGCTGTTTTTT. Translation: CASSAQGWNTGELFF.